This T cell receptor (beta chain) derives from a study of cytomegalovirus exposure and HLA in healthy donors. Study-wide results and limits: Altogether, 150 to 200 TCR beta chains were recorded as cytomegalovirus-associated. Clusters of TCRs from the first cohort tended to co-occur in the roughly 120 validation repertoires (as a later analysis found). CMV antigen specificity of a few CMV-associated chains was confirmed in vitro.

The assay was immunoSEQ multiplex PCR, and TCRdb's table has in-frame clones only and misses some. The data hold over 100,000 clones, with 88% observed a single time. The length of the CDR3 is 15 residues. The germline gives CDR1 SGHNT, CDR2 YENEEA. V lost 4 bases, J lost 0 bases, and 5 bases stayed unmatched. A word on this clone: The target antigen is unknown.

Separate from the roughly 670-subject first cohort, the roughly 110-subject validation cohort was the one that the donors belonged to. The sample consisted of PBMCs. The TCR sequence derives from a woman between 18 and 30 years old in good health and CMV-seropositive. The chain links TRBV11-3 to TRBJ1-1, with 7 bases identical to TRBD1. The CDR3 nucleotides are TGTGCCAGCAGCTCGAGACAGGGTTTGAACACTGAAGCTTTCTTT. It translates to CASSSRQGLNTEAFF.